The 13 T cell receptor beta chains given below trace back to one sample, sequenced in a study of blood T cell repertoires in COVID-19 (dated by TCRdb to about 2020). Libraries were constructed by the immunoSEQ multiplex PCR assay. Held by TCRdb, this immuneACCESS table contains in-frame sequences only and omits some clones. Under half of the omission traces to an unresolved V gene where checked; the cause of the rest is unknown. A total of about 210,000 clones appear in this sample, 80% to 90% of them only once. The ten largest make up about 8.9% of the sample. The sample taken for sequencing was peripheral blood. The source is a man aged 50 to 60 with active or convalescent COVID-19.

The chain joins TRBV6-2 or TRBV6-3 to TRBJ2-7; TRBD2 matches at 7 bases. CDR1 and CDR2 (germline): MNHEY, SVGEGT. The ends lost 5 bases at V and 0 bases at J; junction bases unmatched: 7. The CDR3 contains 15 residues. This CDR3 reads CASSKRRDYSYEQYF. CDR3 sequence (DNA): TGTGCCAGCAGTAAAAGGCGGGACTACTCCTACGAGCAGTACTTC.

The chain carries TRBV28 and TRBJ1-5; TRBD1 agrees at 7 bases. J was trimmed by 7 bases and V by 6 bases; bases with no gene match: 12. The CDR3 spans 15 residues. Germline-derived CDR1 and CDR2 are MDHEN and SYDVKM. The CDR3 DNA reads TGTGCCAGCAGGCCGACAGGGAGACTCGGACAGCCCCAGCATTTT. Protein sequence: CASRPTGRLGQPQHF.

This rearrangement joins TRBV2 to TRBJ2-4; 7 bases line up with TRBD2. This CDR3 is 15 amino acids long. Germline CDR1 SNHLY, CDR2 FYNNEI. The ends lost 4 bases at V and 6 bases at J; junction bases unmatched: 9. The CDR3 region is CASSVERGYLNIQYF. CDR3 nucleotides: TGTGCCAGCAGTGTCGAGCGGGGATACCTAAACATTCAGTACTTC. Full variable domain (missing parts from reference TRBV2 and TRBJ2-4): EPEVTQTPSHQVTQMGQEVILRCVPISNHLYFYWYRQILGQKVEFLVSFYNNEISEKSEIFDDQFSVERPDGSNFTLKIRSTKLEDSAMYFCASSVERGYLNIQYFGAGTRLSVL.

The CDR3 loop is CASSFGSGKNIQYF. For the CDR3, the DNA is TGCGCCAGCAGCTTCGGGAGCGGCAAAAACATTCAGTACTTC. The chain links TRBV5-1 to TRBJ2-4; the D gene is possibly TRBD2 (6 bases). The length of the CDR3 is 14 residues. Germline CDR1 is SGHRS and CDR2 is YFSETQ. V was shortened by 2 bases and J by 3 bases, with 9 bases between the two germline ends.

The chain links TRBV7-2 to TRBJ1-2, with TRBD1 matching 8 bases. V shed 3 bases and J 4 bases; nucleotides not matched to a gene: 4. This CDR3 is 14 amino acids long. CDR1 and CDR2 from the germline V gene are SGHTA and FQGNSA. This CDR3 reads CASSFAGGFYGYTF. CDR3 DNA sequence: TGTGCCAGCAGCTTCGCAGGGGGCTTCTATGGCTACACCTTC.

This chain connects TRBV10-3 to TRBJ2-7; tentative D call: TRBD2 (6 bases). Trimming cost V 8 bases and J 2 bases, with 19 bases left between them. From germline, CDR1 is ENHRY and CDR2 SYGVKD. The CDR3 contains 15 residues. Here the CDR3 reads CAICYSGRGAYEQYV. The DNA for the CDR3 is TGTGCCATCTGTTACTCCGGGAGAGGGGCCTACGAGCAGTACGTC.

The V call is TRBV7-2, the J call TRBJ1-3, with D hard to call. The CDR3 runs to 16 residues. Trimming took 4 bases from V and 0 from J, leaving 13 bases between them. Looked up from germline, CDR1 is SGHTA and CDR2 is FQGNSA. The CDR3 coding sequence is TGTGCCAGCAGCTCCGTGAAAGCGAGCTCTGGAAACACCATATATTTT. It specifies CASSSVKASSGNTIYF.

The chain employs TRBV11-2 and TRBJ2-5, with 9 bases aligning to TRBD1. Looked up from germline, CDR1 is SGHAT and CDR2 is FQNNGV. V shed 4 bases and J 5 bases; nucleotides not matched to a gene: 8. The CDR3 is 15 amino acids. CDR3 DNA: TGTGCCAGCAGCTCTTGGGGACAGGGTGGGGAGACCCAGTACTTC. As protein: CASSSWGQGGETQYF.

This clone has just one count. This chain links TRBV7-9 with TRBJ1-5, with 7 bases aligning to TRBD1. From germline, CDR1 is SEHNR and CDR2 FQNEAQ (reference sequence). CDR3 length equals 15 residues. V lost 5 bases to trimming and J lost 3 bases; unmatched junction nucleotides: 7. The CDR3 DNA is TGTGCCAGCAGCCGAGGAGACAGGGTCAATCAGCCCCAGCATTTT. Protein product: CASSRGDRVNQPQHF.

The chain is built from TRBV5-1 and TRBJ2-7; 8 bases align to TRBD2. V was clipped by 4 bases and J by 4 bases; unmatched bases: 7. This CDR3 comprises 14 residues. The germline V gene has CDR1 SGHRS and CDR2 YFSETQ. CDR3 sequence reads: CASSPGERGYEQYF. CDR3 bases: TGCGCCAGCAGCCCGGGGGAGCGGGGGTACGAGCAGTACTTC.

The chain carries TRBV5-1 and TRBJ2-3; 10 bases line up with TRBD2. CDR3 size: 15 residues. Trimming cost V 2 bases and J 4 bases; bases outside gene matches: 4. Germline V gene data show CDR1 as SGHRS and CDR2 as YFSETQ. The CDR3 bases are TGCGCCAGCAGCTTAAGCGGGGGGGCCTCAGATACGCAGTATTTT. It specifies CASSLSGGASDTQYF.

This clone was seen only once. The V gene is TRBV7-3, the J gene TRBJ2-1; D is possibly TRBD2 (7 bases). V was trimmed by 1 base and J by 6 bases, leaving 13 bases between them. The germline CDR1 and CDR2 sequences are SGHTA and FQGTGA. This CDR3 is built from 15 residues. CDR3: CASSLSGGPFNEQFF. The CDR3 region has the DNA TGTGCCAGCAGCTTAAGCGGGGGCCCCTTCAATGAGCAGTTCTTC.

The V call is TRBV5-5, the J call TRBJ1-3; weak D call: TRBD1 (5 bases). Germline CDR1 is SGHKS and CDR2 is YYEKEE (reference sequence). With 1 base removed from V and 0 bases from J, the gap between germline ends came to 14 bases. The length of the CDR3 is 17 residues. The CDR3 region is CASSLFGHPSSGNTIYF. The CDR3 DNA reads TGTGCCAGCAGCTTGTTTGGACACCCTAGCTCTGGAAACACCATATATTTT.